Below are 15 T cell receptor beta chains sequenced from a single sample in a study of cytotoxic CD8 clonotypes in ibrutinib-treated CLL. The table came from immunoSEQ multiplex PCR; TCRdb's copy has only in-frame clones and leaves some out. The top ten hold 6.5% to 8% of the sample, which has 150,000 or so clones, approximately 80% seen once. The sequencing used PBMCs, collected after 36 months of ibrutinib treatment. The receptor source for this set is a human donor with chronic lymphocytic leukemia.

V gene TRBV27 combines with J gene TRBJ2-7; 7 bases agree with TRBD2. Germline V CDR1 and CDR2: MNHEY, SMNVEV (reference sequence). The J segment lost 6 bases and the V segment lost 7 bases, leaving 9 bases of the junction unmatched. The CDR3 is 13 amino acids. The CDR3 is CASMGWEGGEQYF. CDR3 coding DNA: TGTGCCAGCATGGGTTGGGAGGGTGGCGAGCAGTACTTC.

The CDR3 region is CASSVGQGVRYGYTF. The DNA for the CDR3 is TGCGCCAGCAGTGTGGGACAGGGGGTTAGATATGGCTACACCTTC. The chain recombines TRBV10-2 with TRBJ1-2; 11 bases are a match to TRBD1. This CDR3 contains 15 residues. Germline V gene sequence: CDR1 WSHSY, CDR2 SAAADI. V shed 4 bases and J 5 bases; nucleotides not matched to a gene: 6.

Only a few counts were recorded for this clone. This chain connects TRBV27 to TRBJ1-1; 8 nucleotides agree with TRBD1. CDR1 is MNHEY, CDR2 SMNVEV, per germline (reference sequence). V gave up 6 bases and J gave up 4 bases; unmatched junction bases: 10. The CDR3 is 15 amino acids. CDR3 loop: CASSFIQGAGTEAFF. In nucleotides, the CDR3 is TGTGCCAGCAGCTTCATTCAGGGGGCCGGCACTGAAGCTTTCTTT.

This clone has more than one count but fewer than ten. The J gene is TRBJ1-2, the V gene TRBV21-1; the table gives TRBD1 as D, unverified against the DNA. TRBV21-1 is tagged as a pseudogene. There are 11 residues in the CDR3. The CDR3 nucleotides are TGTGCCAGCAGCAAATCAAATGGCTACACCTTC. It encodes CASSKSNGYTF.

The chain uses TRBV10-3 and TRBJ1-5; D gene unclear. The CDR3 totals 13 residues. Trimming cost V 7 bases and J 0 bases, with 7 bases left between them. CDR1 and CDR2 (germline): ENHRY, SYGVKD. The CDR3 sequence: CAITQHSNQPQHF. CDR3 coding DNA: TGTGCCATCACCCAGCATAGCAATCAGCCCCAGCATTTT.

The rearrangement joins TRBV5-1 to TRBJ2-6, with TRBD1 matching over 8 bases. Germline values: CDR1 SGHRS, CDR2 YFSETQ. V lost 4 bases and J lost 2; bases outside the gene matches: 2. The CDR3 length is 15 residues. In nucleotides, the CDR3 is TGCGCCAGCAGCGCAGGGGGCGCTGGGGCCAACGTCCTGACTTTC. This translates into CASSAGGAGANVLTF.

The chain has TRBV6-6 and TRBJ2-3; no reliable D call. The CDR3 has 11 amino acids. Trimming stripped 5 bases from V and 2 bases from J, with 2 bases between. From germline, CDR1 is MNHNY and CDR2 SVGAGI (reference sequence). For the CDR3, the DNA is TGTGCCAGCAGTCACACAGATACGCAGTATTTT. Protein sequence: CASSHTDTQYF.

The V gene is TRBV4-1, the J gene TRBJ2-7; unclear D gene. The CDR3 runs to 16 residues. V dropped 3 bases and J dropped 1 base, with 16 bases sitting between them. Germline loops: CDR1 MGHRA, CDR2 YSYEKL. The CDR3 region is CASSHPAVGRSYEQYF. DNA for the CDR3: TGCGCCAGCAGCCACCCTGCCGTGGGCCGGTCCTACGAGCAGTACTTC.

The chain recombines TRBV18 with TRBJ2-3, with TRBD1 as a possible D gene (5 bases). Trimming cost V 4 bases and J 6 bases, with 14 bases left between them. CDR3 length: 14 residues. Germline V CDR1 and CDR2: KGHSH, LQKENI. CDR3 amino acids: CASSQGLGIDTQYF. Written as DNA, the CDR3 is TGTGCCAGCTCACAGGGGTTGGGGATCGATACGCAGTATTTT.

This clone was counted once. The V call is TRBV15, the J call TRBJ2-5; TRBD2 might be the D (5 bases). Trimming left V 0 bases short and J 4 bases short, with 9 bases between. Germline-derived CDR1 and CDR2 are LNHNV and YYDKDF (reference sequence). This CDR3 is built from 14 residues. CDR3 nucleotides: TGTGCCACCAGCAGAGACTCTGGGAGAGAGACCCAGTACTTC. Protein product: CATSRDSGRETQYF.

The rearrangement links TRBV29-1 to TRBJ1-2; tentatively, D is TRBD1 (6 bases). The CDR3 is 14 amino acids. The germline V gene has CDR1 SQVTM and CDR2 ANQGSEA. V was cut by 0 bases and J by 3 bases, with 11 bases left in between. CDR3 loop: CSVEDYREYYGYTF. The CDR3 region has the DNA TGCAGCGTTGAAGATTACAGGGAGTACTATGGCTACACCTTC.

The rearrangement uses TRBV6-1 and TRBJ2-6; 7 bases fit TRBD1. This CDR3 is 14 amino acids long. V lost 11 bases and J lost 2; bases outside the gene matches: 6. CDR1 and CDR2 (germline): MNHNS, SASEGT. The CDR3 DNA reads TGTGCCGGCCGAACAGGGGCTGGGGCCAACGTCCTGACTTTC. Amino acids: CAGRTGAGANVLTF.

The chain has TRBV19 and TRBJ2-5; D is undetermined. V dropped 3 bases and J dropped 1 base, with 6 bases sitting between them. This CDR3 region has 13 residues. Germline V gives CDR1 LNHDA, CDR2 SQIVND (reference sequence). The CDR3 is CASSILPQETQYF. CDR3 nucleotide sequence: TGTGCCAGTAGTATTCTTCCCCAAGAGACCCAGTACTTC.

This chain joins TRBV19 and TRBJ1-3; D ambiguous. The CDR3 is made up of 13 amino acids. Per the germline V gene, CDR1 is LNHDA and CDR2 is SQIVND (reference sequence). V was trimmed by 7 bases and J by 3 bases, leaving 10 bases between them. In DNA form, the CDR3 reads TGTGCCAGTAAAGGATGGGATGGAAACACCATATATTTT. The encoded protein is CASKGWDGNTIYF.

V is TRBV27 and J is TRBJ2-2; D is undetermined. Between the trimmed V and J ends, which lost 10 bases and 4 bases, there was a span of 16 bases. Looked up from germline, CDR1 is MNHEY and CDR2 is SMNVEV (reference sequence). This CDR3 has 14 residues. CDR3 coding DNA: TGTGCCACAAAGGATCACGGAATCACCGGGGAGCTGTTTTTT. Residues: CATKDHGITGELFF.